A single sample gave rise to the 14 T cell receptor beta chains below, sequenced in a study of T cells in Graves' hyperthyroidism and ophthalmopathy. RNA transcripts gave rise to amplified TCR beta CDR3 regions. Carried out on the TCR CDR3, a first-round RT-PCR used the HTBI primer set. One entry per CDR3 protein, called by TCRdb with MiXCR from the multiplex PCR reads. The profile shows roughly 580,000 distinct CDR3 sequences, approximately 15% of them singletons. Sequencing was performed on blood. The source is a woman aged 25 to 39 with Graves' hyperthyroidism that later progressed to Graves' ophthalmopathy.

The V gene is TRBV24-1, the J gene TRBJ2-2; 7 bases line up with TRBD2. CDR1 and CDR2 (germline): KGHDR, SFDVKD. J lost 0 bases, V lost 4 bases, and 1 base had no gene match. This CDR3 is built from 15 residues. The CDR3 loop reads CATSEGGANTGELFF. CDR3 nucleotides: TGTGCCACCAGTGAGGGGGGGGCGAACACCGGGGAGCTGTTTTTT.

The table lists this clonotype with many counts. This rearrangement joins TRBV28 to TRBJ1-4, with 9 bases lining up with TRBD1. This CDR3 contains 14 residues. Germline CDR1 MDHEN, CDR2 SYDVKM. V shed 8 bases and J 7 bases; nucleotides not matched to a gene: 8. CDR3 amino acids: CASERTGVGEKLFF. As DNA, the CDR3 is TGTGCCAGCGAACGGACAGGGGTGGGTGAAAAACTGTTTTTT.

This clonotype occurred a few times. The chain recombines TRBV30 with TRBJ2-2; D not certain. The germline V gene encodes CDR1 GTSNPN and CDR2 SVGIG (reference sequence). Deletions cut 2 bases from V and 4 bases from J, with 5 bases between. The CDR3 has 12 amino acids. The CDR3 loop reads CAWSLLTGELFF. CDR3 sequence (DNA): TGTGCCTGGAGTCTCCTCACCGGGGAGCTGTTTTTT.

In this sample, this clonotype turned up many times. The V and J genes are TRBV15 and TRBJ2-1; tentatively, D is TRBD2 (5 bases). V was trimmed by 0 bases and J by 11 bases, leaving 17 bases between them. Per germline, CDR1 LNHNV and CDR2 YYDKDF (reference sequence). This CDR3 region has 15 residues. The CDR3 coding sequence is TGTGCCACCAGCAGAGATCGGGAAACTTCTTCCCAGCAGTTCTTC. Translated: CATSRDRETSSQQFF. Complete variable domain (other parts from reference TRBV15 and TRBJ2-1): DAMVIQNPRYQVTQFGKPVTLSCSQTLNHNVMYWYQQKSSQAPKLLFHYYDKDFNNEADTPDNFQSRRPNTSFCFLDIRSPGLGDTAMYLCATSRDRETSSQQFFGPGTRLTVL.

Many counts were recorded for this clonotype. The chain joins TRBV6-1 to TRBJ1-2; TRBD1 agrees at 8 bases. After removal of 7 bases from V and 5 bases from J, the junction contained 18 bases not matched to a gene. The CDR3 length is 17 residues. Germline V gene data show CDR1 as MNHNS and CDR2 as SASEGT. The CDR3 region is CASNKWGGADRVYGYTF. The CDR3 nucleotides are TGTGCCAGCAACAAGTGGGGAGGTGCGGACAGGGTTTATGGCTACACCTTC.

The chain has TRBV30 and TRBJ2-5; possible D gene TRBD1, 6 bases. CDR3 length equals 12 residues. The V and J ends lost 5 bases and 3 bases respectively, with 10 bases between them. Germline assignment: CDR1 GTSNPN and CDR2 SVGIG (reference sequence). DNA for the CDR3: TGTGCCTGGGGGGGCCCCGAAGAGACCCAGTACTTC. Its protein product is CAWGGPEETQYF.

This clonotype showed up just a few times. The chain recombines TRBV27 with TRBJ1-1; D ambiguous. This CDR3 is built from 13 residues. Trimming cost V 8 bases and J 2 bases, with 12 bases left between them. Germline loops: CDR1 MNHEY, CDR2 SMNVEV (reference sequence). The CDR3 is CASLPGRNTEAFF. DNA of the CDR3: TGTGCCAGCCTACCCGGGCGTAACACTGAAGCTTTCTTT.

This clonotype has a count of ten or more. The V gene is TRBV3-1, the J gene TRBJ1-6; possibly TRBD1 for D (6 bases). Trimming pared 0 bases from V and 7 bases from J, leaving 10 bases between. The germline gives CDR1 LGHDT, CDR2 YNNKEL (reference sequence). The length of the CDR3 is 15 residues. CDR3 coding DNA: TGTGCCAGCAGCCAAGAGGGGGCAAGAAATTCACCCCTCCACTTT. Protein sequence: CASSQEGARNSPLHF. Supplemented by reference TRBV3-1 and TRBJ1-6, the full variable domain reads DTAVSQTPKYLVTQMGNDKSIKCEQNLGHDTMYWYKQDSKKFLKIMFSYNNKELIINETVPNRFSPKSPDKAHLNLHINSLELGDSAVYFCASSQEGARNSPLHFGNGTRLTVT.

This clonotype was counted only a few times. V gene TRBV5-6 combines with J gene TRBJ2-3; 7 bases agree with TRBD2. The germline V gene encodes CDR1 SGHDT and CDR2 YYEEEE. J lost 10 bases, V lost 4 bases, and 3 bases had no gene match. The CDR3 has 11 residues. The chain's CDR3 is CASSLGGAQYF. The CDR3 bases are TGTGCCAGCAGCCTGGGGGGGGCGCAGTATTTT.

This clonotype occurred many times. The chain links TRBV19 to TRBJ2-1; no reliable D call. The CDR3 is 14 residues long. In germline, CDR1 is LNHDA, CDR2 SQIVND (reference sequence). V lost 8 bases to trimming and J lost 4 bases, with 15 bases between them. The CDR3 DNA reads TGTGCCAGTGGAATAGACCCCTCATACAATGAGCAGTTCTTC. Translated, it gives CASGIDPSYNEQFF.

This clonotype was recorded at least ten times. CDR3 loop: CAISDGQGVSNQPQHF. DNA of the CDR3: TGTGCCATCAGTGACGGACAGGGTGTAAGCAATCAGCCCCAGCATTTT. The chain combines TRBV10-3 with TRBJ1-5; 8 bases fit TRBD1. Germline V gene sequence: CDR1 ENHRY, CDR2 SYGVKD. Germline trimming cut 3 bases from V and 1 base from J; bases unmatched to any gene: 5. This CDR3 contains 16 residues.

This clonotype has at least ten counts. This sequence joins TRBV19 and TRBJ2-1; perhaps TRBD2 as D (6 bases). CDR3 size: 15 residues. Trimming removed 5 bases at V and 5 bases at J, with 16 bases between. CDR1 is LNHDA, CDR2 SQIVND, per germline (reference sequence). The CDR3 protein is CASSPHVWEDNEQFF. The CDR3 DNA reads TGTGCCAGTAGTCCCCACGTCTGGGAGGACAATGAGCAGTTCTTC.

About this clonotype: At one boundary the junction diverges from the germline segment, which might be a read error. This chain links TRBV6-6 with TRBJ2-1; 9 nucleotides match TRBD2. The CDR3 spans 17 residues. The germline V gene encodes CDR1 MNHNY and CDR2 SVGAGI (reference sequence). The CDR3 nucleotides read TGTGCCAGCGGTTACTCGGCAGCGGGAGGTGCCTACAATGAGCAGTTCTTC. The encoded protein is CASGYSAAGGAYNEQFF.

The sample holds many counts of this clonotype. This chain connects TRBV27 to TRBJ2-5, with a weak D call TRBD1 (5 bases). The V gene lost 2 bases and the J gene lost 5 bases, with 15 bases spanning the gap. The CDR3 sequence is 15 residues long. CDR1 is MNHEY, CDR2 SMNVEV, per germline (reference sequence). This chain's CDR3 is CASSLGWQGGETQYF. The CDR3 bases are TGTGCCAGCAGTTTAGGTTGGCAGGGTGGTGAGACCCAGTACTTC.